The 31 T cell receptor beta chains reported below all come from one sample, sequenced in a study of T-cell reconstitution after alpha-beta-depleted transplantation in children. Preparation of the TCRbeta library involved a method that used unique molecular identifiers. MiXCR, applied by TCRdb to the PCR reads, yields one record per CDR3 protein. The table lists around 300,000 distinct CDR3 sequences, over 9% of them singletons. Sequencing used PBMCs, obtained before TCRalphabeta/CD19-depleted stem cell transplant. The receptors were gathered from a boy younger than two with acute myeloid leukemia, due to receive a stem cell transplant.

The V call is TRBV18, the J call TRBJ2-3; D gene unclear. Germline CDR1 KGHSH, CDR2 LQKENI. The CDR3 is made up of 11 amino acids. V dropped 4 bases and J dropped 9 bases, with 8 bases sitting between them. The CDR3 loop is CASSHDRTQYF. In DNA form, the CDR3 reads TGTGCCAGCTCACACGATAGAACGCAGTATTTT.

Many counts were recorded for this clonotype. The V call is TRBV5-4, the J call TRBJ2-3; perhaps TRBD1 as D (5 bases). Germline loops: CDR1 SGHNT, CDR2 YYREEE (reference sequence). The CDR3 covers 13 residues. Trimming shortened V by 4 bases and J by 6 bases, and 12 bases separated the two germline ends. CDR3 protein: CASSIYGADTQYF. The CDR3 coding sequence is TGTGCCAGCAGCATCTATGGGGCGGATACGCAGTATTTT.

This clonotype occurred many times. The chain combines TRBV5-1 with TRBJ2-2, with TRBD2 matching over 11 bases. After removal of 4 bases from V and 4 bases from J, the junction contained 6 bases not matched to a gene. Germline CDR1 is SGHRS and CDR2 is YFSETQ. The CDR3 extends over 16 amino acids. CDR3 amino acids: CASSPALAGVTGELFF. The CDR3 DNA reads TGCGCCAGCAGCCCTGCACTAGCGGGAGTCACCGGGGAGCTGTTTTTT.

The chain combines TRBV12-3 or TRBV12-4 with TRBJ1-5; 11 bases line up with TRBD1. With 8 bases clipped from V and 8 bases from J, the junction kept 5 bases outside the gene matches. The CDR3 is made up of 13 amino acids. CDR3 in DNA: TGTGCCAGCGGAGGGACAGGGGGAAAGCCCCAGCATTTT. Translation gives CASGGTGGKPQHF.

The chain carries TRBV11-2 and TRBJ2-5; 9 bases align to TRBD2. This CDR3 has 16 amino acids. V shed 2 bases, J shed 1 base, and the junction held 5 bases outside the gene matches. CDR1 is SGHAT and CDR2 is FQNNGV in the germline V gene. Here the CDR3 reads CASSLRLAALQETQYF. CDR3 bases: TGTGCCAGCAGCTTACGACTAGCGGCCCTCCAAGAGACCCAGTACTTC. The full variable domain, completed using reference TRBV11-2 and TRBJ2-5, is EAGVAQSPRYKIIEKRQSVAFWCNPISGHATLYWYQQILGQGPKLLIQFQNNGVVDDSQLPKDRFSAERLKGVDSTLKIQPAKLEDSAVYLCASSLRLAALQETQYFGPGTRLLVL.

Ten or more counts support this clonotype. The CDR3 DNA sequence: TGCGCCAGCAGCCAAGACAGGCTAGCGGGAGTGGGAGGAACAGATACGCAGTATTTT. Protein product: CASSQDRLAGVGGTDTQYF. The gene calls are TRBV4-3 and TRBJ2-3; 10 positions match TRBD2. V lost 0 bases to trimming and J lost 3 bases; unmatched junction nucleotides: 12. The germline gives CDR1 LGHNA, CDR2 YSLEER. This CDR3 comprises 19 residues.

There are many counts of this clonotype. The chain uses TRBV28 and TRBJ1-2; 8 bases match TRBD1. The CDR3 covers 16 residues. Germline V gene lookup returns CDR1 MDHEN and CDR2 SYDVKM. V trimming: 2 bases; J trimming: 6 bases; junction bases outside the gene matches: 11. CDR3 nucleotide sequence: TGTGCCAGCAGTTTAAGAGGCGGACAGGGTGGAAATGGCTACACCTTC. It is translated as CASSLRGGQGGNGYTF.

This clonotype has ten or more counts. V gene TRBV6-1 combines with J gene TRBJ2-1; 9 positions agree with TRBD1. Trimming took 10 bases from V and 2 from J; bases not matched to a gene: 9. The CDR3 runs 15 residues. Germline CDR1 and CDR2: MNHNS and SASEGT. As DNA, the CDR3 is TGTGCCACCAGACTCCGACAGGGGGCCTACAATGAGCAGTTCTTC. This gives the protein CATRLRQGAYNEQFF.

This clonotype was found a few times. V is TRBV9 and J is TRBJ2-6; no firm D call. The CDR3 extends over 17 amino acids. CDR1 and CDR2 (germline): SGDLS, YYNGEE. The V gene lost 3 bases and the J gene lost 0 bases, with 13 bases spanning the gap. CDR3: CASSANPLASGANVLTF. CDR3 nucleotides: TGTGCCAGCAGCGCAAATCCCTTGGCCTCTGGGGCCAACGTCCTGACTTTC.

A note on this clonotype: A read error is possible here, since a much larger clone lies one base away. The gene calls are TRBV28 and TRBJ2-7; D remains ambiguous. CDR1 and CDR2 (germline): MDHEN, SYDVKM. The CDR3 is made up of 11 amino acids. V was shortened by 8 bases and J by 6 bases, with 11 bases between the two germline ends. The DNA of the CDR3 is TGTGCCAGCCCCCGTCTGGGCGAGCAGTACTTC. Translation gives CASPRLGEQYF.

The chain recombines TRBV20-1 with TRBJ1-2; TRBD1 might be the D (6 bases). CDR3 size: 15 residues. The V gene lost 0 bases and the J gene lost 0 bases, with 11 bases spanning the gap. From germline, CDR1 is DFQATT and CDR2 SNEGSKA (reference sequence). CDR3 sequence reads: CSARDPTGANYGYTF. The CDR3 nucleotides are TGCAGTGCTAGAGATCCGACAGGCGCTAACTATGGCTACACCTTC.

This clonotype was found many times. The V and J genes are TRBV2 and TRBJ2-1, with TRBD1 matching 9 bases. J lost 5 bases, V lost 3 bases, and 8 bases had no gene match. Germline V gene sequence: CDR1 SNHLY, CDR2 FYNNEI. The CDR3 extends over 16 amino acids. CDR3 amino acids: CASSDYPGQGNNEQFF. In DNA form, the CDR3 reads TGTGCCAGCAGTGATTACCCGGGACAGGGTAACAATGAGCAGTTCTTC.

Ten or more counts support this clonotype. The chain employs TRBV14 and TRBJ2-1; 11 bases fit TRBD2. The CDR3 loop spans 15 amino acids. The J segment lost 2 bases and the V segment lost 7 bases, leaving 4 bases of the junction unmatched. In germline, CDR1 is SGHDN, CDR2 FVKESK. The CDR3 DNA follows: TGTGCCAGCACCCAGGGACTAGCGGCCTACAATGAGCAGTTCTTC. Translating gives CASTQGLAAYNEQFF.

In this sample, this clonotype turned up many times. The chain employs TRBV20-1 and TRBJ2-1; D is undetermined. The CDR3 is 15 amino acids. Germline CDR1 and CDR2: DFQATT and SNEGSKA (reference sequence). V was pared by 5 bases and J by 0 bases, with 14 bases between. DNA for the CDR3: TGCAGTGCTCACTGGGCGGTCAGCTCCTACAATGAGCAGTTCTTC. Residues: CSAHWAVSSYNEQFF.

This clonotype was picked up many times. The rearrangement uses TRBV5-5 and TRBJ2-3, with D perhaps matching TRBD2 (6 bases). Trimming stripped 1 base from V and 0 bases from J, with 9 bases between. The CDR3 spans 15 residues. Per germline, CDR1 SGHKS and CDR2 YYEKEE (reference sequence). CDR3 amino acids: CASSLSLASTDTQYF. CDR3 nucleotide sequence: TGTGCCAGCAGCTTGAGTCTAGCGAGCACAGATACGCAGTATTTT.

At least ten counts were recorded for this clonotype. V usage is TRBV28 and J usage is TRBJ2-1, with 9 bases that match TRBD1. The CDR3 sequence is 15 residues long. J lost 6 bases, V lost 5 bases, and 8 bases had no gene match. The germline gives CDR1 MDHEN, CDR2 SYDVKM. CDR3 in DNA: TGTGCCAGCAGTCGAGCCGGGACAGGGAGCAATGAGCAGTTCTTC. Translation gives CASSRAGTGSNEQFF. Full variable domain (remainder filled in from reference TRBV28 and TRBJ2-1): DVKVTQSSRYLVKRTGEKVFLECVQDMDHENMFWYRQDPGLGLRLIYFSYDVKMKEKGDIPEGYSVSREKKERFSLILESASTNQTSMYLCASSRAGTGSNEQFFGPGTRLTVL.

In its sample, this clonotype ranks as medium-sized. CDR3 in DNA: TGCAGTGCTAGAGATGGCCAGGGAGGGAATAAGCAGTTCTTC. It yields the protein CSARDGQGGNKQFF. The V and J genes are TRBV20-1 and TRBJ2-1; 7 bases are shared with TRBD2. The CDR3 length is 14 residues. Germline lookup yields CDR1 DFQATT and CDR2 SNEGSKA (reference sequence). Germline trimming cut 0 bases from V and 11 bases from J; bases unmatched to any gene: 10.

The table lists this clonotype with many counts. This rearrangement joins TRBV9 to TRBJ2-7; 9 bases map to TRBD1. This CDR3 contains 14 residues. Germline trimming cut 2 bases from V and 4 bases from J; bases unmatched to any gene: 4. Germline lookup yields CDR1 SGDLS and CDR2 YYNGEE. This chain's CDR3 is CASSVWDREYEQYF. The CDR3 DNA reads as TGTGCCAGCAGCGTCTGGGACAGGGAATACGAGCAGTACTTC.

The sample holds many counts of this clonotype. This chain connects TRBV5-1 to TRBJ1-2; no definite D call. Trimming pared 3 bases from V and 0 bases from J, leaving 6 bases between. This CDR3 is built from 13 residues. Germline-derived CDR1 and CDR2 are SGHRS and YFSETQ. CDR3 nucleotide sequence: TGCGCCAGCAGCTCTGGGGCTAACTATGGCTACACCTTC. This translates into CASSSGANYGYTF.

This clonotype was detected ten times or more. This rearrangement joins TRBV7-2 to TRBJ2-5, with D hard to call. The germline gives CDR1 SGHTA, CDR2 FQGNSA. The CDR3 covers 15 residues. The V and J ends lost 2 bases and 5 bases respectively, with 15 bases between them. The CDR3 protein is CASSLNPGLVETQYF. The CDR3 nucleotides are TGTGCCAGCAGCTTAAACCCGGGCCTAGTGGAGACCCAGTACTTC.

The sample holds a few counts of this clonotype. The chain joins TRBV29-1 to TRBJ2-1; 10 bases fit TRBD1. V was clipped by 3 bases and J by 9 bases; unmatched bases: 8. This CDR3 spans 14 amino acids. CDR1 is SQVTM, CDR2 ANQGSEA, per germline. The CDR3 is CSVDRTGGGGEQFF. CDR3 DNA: TGCAGCGTTGATAGGACAGGGGGTGGGGGTGAGCAGTTCTTC.

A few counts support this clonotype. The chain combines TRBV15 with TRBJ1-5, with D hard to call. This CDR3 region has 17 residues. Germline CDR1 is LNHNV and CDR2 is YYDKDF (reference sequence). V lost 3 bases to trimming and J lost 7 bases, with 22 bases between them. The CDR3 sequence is CATSRARGILLGQPQHF. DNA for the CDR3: TGTGCCACCAGCAGGGCTCGGGGAATCCTCCTGGGACAGCCCCAGCATTTT.

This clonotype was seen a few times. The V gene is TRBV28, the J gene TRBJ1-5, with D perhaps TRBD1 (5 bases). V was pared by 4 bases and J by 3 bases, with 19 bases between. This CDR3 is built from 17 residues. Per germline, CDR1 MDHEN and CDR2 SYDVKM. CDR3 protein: CASSSAVWDGHNQPQHF. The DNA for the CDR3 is TGTGCCAGCAGTTCTGCCGTATGGGACGGACACAATCAGCCCCAGCATTTT.

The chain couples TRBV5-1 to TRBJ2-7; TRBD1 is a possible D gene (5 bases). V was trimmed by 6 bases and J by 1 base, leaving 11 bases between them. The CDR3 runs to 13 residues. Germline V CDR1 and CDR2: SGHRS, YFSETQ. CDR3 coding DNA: TGCGCCAGCACTGGGGCTCCGTCCTACGAGCAGTACTTC. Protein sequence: CASTGAPSYEQYF.

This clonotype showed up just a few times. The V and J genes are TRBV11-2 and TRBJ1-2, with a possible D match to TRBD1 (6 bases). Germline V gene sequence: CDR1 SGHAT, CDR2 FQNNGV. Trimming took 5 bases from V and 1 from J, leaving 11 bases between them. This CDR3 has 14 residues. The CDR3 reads CASSQQGYNYGYTF. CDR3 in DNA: TGTGCCAGCAGCCAACAGGGTTATAACTATGGCTACACCTTC. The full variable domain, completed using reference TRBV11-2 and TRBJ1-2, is EAGVAQSPRYKIIEKRQSVAFWCNPISGHATLYWYQQILGQGPKLLIQFQNNGVVDDSQLPKDRFSAERLKGVDSTLKIQPAKLEDSAVYLCASSQQGYNYGYTFGSGTRLTVV.

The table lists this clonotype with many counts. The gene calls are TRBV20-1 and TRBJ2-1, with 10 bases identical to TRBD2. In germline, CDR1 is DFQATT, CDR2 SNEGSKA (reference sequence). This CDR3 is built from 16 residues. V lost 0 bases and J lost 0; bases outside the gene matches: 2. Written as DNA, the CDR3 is TGCAGTGCTAGAGACTGGACTAGCGGCTCCTACAATGAGCAGTTCTTC. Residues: CSARDWTSGSYNEQFF.

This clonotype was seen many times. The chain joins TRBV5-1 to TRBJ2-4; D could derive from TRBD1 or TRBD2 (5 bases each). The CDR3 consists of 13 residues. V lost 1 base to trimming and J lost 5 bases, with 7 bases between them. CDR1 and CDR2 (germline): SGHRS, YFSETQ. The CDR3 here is CASSLQGENIQYF. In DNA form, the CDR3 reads TGCGCCAGCAGCTTGCAGGGAGAAAACATTCAGTACTTC.

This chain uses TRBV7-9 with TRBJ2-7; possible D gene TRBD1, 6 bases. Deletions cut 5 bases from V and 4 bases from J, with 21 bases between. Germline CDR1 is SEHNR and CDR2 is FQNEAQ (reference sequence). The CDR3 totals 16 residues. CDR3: CASSPSSGLGAYEQYF. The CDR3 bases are TGTGCCAGCAGCCCCTCCTCGGGTCTGGGGGCGTACGAGCAGTACTTC. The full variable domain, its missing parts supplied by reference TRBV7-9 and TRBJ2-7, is DTGVSQNPRHKITKRGQNVTFRCDPISEHNRLYWYRQTLGQGPEFLTYFQNEAQLEKSRLLSDRFSAERPKGSFSTLEIQRTEQGDSAMYLCASSPSSGLGAYEQYFGPGTRLTVT.

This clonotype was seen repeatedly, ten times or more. The CDR3 region has the DNA TGTGCCAGCAGGCAACAGGCTGACACTGAAGCTTTCTTT. Translation gives CASRQQADTEAFF. J is TRBJ1-1 and V is TRBV7-9; possible D gene TRBD1, 5 bases. The V and J ends lost 6 bases and 3 bases respectively, with 11 bases between them. The CDR3 contains 13 residues. CDR1 and CDR2 from the germline V gene are SEHNR and FQNEAQ (reference sequence).

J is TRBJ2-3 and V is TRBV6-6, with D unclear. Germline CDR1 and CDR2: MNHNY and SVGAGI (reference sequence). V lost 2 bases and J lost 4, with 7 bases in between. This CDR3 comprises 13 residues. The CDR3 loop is CASSYGFPDTQYF. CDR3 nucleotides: TGTGCCAGCAGTTACGGATTTCCAGATACGCAGTATTTT.

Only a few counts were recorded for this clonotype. CDR3 protein: CASSPPGTGGGEQFF. CDR3 nucleotide sequence: TGTGCCAGCAGCCCGCCCGGGACAGGGGGCGGTGAGCAGTTCTTC. This chain links TRBV7-3 with TRBJ2-1; TRBD1 aligns across 12 bases. CDR1 is SGHTA and CDR2 is FQGTGA in the germline V gene. The junction had 8 bases not matched to a gene; V was cut back by 5 bases and J by 9 bases. The CDR3 has 15 amino acids.